This record concerns one T cell receptor (beta chain) sequence. From germline, CDR1 is KGHSH and CDR2 LQKENI. After removal of 3 bases from V and 6 bases from J, the junction contained 13 bases not matched to a gene. The CDR3 runs to 17 residues. This record belongs to a study of T cell changes during pregnancy in multiple sclerosis. Only in-frame clones appear in the TCRdb table, and some are missing; sequencing was by immunoSEQ multiplex PCR. The data contain about 98,000 clones, about 92% of them singletons. The specimen was peripheral blood, collected after pregnancy. The chain uses TRBV18 and TRBJ2-3; TRBD2 aligns across 9 bases. The source is a female donor in good health, enrolled as a control in a pregnancy study. CDR3 loop: CASSPPSRGGGPDTQYF. Written as DNA, the CDR3 is TGTGCCAGCTCACCTCCCTCCCGCGGGGGGGGCCCTGATACGCAGTATTTT.